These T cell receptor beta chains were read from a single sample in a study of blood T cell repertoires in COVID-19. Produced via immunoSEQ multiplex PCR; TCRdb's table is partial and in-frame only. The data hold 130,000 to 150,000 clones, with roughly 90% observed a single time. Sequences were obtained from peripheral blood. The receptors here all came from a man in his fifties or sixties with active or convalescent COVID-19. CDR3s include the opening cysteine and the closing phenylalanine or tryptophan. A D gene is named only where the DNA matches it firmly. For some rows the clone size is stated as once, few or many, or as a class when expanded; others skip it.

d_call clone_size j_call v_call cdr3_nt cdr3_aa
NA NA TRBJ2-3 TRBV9 TGTGCCAGCAGCCTAACTAGTTTCACAGATACGCAGTATTTT CASSLTSFTDTQYF
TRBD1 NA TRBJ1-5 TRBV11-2 TGTGCCAGCAGCTTAGGGGACAGGGGGCGAAGGAGCAATCAGCCCCAGCATTTT CASSLGDRGRRSNQPQHF
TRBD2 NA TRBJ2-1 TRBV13 TGTGCCAGCAGCTCCGGGAGGGCCCTGGAGCAGTTCTTC CASSSGRALEQFF
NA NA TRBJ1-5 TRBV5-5 TGTGCCAGCAGACTCAGTGGAGACCGCAATCAGCCCCAGCATTTT CASRLSGDRNQPQHF
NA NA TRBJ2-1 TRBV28 TGTGCCAGCCGGCAGGGGCTGGGCAATGAGCAGTTCTTC CASRQGLGNEQFF
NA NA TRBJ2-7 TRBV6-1 TGTGCCAGCAGTGATCTTTCTAAAACGCCCTACGAGCAGTACTTC CASSDLSKTPYEQYF
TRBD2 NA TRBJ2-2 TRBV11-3 TGTGCCAGCAGCTTAGGAGGGAGGGCCACCGGGGAGCTGTTTTTT CASSLGGRATGELFF
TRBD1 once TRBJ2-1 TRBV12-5 TGTGCTAGTGGTTTCGGACAGGGCCCCTACAATGAGCAGTTCTTC CASGFGQGPYNEQFF
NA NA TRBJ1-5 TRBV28 TGTGCCAGCAGGCCAGCCGGGGGGGCCGGGCAGCCCCAGCATTTT CASRPAGGAGQPQHF
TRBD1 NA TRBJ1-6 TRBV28 TGTGCCAGCAGGGGACAGAATAATTCACCCCTCCACTTT CASRGQNNSPLHF
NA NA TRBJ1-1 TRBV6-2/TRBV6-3 TGTGCCAGCAGCTGGTCAGGAATGAACACTGAAGCTTTCTTT CASSWSGMNTEAFF
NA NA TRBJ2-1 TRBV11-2 TGTGCCAGCAGCTTAGTGGGAGCCGCGCCCAATGAGCAGTTCTTC CASSLVGAAPNEQFF
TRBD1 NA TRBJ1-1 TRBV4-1 TGCGCCAGCAGCCTCGGACCCGGGACAGGGGGGAACACTGAAGCTTTCTTT CASSLGPGTGGNTEAFF
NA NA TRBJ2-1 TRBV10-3 TGTGCCATCAGTGAGCCCTCCGGTACCTACAATGAGCAGTTCTTC CAISEPSGTYNEQFF
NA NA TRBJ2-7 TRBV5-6 TGTGCCAGCAGTCTCCAGGGCGCCGGGGGCGAGCAGTACTTC CASSLQGAGGEQYF
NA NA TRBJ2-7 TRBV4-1 TGCGCCAGCAGCCAAGATATAAGTCCTAGGTACTACGAGCAGTACTTC CASSQDISPRYYEQYF
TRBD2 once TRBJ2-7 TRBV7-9 TGTGCCAGCAGCTTAAATCGGGGAATAGCGGGAGGACCCTACGAGCAGTACTTC CASSLNRGIAGGPYEQYF
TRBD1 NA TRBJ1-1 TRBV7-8 TGTGCCAGCAGCTTGGGACAGGGGCCATACACTGAAGCTTTCTTT CASSLGQGPYTEAFF
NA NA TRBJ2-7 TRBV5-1 TGCGCCAGCAGCTTGGAGTCCGCCCGAGGCTACGAGCAGTACTTC CASSLESARGYEQYF
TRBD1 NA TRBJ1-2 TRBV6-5 TGTGCCAGCAGTAGACAGGGTAATGGCTACACCTTC CASSRQGNGYTF
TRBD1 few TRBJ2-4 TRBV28 TGTGCCAGCAACTCGTACAGGGGGCGGGACCTGACCATTCAGTACTTC CASNSYRGRDLTIQYF
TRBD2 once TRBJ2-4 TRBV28 TGTGCCAGCAGTCTAGGGCCCTGGGGTAGCGGGCCTCGCCTAGCCAAAAACATTCAGTACTTC CASSLGPWGSGPRLAKNIQYF
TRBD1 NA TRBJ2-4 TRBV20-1 TGCAGTGCTAGTGACAGGGGAGTGGGCAAAAACATTCAGTACTTC CSASDRGVGKNIQYF
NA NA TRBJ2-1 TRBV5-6 TGTGCCAGCAGCTTGGATTGGCAGAACTACAATGAGCAGTTCTTC CASSLDWQNYNEQFF
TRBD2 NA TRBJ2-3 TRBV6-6 TGTGCCAGCAGTTTATCTGCGGGAGCAGATACGCAGTATTTT CASSLSAGADTQYF
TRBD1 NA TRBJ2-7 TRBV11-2 TGTGCCAGCAGGCGGACAGGCAGTCACGAGCAGTACTTC CASRRTGSHEQYF
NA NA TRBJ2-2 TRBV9 TGTGCCAGCAGCGCTTCGCCGGGAACGAACTCACCCGGGGAGCTGTTTTTT CASSASPGTNSPGELFF
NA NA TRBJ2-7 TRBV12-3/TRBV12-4 TGTGCCAGCACCAACGTGCGGGACTCTTTCTTGTACTTC CASTNVRDSFLYF
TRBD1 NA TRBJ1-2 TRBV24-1 TGTGCCACCAGTGATTCCGGACAGGGTTATAGCTACACCTTC CATSDSGQGYSYTF
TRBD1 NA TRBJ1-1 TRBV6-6 TGTGCCAGCAGTTGGGGGAGGGGGACAGGGAACACTGAAGCTTTCTTT CASSWGRGTGNTEAFF
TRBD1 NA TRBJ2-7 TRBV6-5 TGTGCCAGCAGCTTGGACAGGGCTCTATACGAGCAGTACTTC CASSLDRALYEQYF
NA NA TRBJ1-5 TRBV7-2 TGTGCCAGCAGCAAAGATCTCAGGTCAGGGGAGCCCCAGCATTTT CASSKDLRSGEPQHF
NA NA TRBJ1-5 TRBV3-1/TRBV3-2 TGTGCCAGCAGCCAACACCAAGGCGGGAATCAGCCCCAGCATTTT CASSQHQGGNQPQHF
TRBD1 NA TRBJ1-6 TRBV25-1 TGTGCCAGCAGGGGGACAGGGGGCAATTCACCCCTCCACTTT CASRGTGGNSPLHF
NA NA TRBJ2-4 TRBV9 TGTGCCAGCAGCGTAGACGGGACTCCCAAAAACATTCAGTACTTC CASSVDGTPKNIQYF
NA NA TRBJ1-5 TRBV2 TGTGCCAGCAGTGCCCGCGGGGGGGGTAGCAATCAGCCCCAGCATTTT CASSARGGGSNQPQHF
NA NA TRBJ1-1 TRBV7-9 TGTGCCAGCAGCTCCGGACAGCACTTCGACGCTGAAGCTTTCTTT CASSSGQHFDAEAFF
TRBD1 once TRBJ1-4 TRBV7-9 TGTGCCAGCAGCCCCACAGGGGCCCTTAATGAAAAACTGTTTTTT CASSPTGALNEKLFF
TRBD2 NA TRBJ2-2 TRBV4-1 TGCGCCAGCAGCAGTAAAGGCCTTAGCGGGAGTCGGGACGCGAACACCGGGGAGCTGTTTTTT CASSSKGLSGSRDANTGELFF
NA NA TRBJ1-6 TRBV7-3 TGTGCCAGCCGGGGGGATAATTCACCCCTCCACTTT CASRGDNSPLHF
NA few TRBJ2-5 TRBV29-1 TGCAGCGTTGGGAGTGAGGAAGAGACCCAGTACTTC CSVGSEEETQYF
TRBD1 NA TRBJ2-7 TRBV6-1 TGTGCCAGCAGTGAAGAGACAGGGGGAAACTACGAGCAGTACTTC CASSEETGGNYEQYF
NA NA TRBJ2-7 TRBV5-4 TGTGCCAGCACCAAGGGGGGGAGAGATCTTGGGGAGCAGTACTTC CASTKGGRDLGEQYF
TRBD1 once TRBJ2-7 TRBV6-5 TGTGCCAGCAGTTACGGGACAGGGGTCTACGAGCAGTACTTC CASSYGTGVYEQYF
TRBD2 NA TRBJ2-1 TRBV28 TGTGCCAGCAGTTCCTATCTGGGGGAGGGCCGCAATGAGCAGTTCTTC CASSSYLGEGRNEQFF
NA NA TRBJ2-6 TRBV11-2 TGTGCCAGCAGCACTCGGACACAATCTGGGGCCAACGTCCTGACTTTC CASSTRTQSGANVLTF
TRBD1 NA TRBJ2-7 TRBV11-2 TGTGCCAGCAGCTCCGCCAGGGACAGGGTTTACCACGAGCAGTACTTC CASSSARDRVYHEQYF
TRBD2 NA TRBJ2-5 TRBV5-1 TGCGCCAGCAGCTTGGTCGTGGGACTAGCGGGAGAAGAGACCCAGTACTTC CASSLVVGLAGEETQYF
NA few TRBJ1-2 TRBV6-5 TGTGCCAGTCAAGGGGCTCAAGACTATGGCTACACCTTC CASQGAQDYGYTF
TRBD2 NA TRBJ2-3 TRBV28 TGTGCCAGCAGTTTCTTTGCTAGCGGGGCCTTCACAGATACGCAGTATTTT CASSFFASGAFTDTQYF
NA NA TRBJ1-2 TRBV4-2 TGTGCCAGCAGCCAAGATTCGGGGATTGGAGGCTACACCTTC CASSQDSGIGGYTF
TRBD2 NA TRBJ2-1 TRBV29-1 TGCAGCGTCGGGACTAGCGGATACAATGAGCAGTTCTTC CSVGTSGYNEQFF
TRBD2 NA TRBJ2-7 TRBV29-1 TGCAGCGTTGTCGGGAGGAGAGACGAGCAGTACTTC CSVVGRRDEQYF
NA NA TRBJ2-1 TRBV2 TGTGCCAGCAGTGCCGGACACGCTTCCTACAATGAGCAGTTCTTC CASSAGHASYNEQFF
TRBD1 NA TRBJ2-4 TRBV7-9 TGTGCCAGCAGCTTGGGGCAGGGGGCTGTCAAAAACATTCAGTACTTC CASSLGQGAVKNIQYF
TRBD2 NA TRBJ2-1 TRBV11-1 TGTGCCAGCAGCCCTGGGACTAGCATGGACAATGAGCAGTTCTTC CASSPGTSMDNEQFF
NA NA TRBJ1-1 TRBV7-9 TGTGCCAGCAGCTTAGAATTGCAGGGCTCTGAAGCTTTCTTT CASSLELQGSEAFF
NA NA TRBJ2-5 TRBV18 TGTGCCAGCTCACCGAGGGACACCACCCAAGAGACCCAGTACTTC CASSPRDTTQETQYF
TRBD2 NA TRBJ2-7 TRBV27 TGTGCCAGCAGTTTAAGCGGGAGGGCCCACGAGCAGTACTTC CASSLSGRAHEQYF
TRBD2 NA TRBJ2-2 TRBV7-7 TGTGCTAGCAGCAAAGGACTAGCGGGAGATGCCGGGGAGCTGTTTTTT CASSKGLAGDAGELFF